This T cell receptor (beta chain) was retrieved from a study of OX40 agonist ivuxolimab in advanced cancers. CDR3 length equals 11 residues. The V gene lost 6 bases and the J gene lost 6 bases, with 8 bases spanning the gap. Germline V gives CDR1 SQVTM, CDR2 ANQGSEA. Some clones are missing from TCRdb's copy, which holds only in-frame ones; the method was immunoSEQ multiplex PCR. Among fewer than 20,000 clones listed, about four fifths were seen once. Sequencing was performed on CD4+ or CD8+ T cells sorted from blood, taken in a trial of the OX40 agonist ivuxolimab. The receptor comes from an adult with an advanced solid tumor such as melanoma, head and neck, liver or kidney cancer. V usage is TRBV29-1 and J usage is TRBJ2-2; D uncertain. The CDR3 DNA follows: TGCAGCGTCTCTGAGGCCGGGGAGCTGTTTTTT. Protein: CSVSEAGELFF.